The 6 T cell receptor beta chains below all came from one sample that was sequenced in a study of blood T cells in healthy people across ages. A second roughly 6 to 11 cycle PCR used barcoded and J-beta primers. TCRdb analysed the 5' RACE reads with MiXCR anew, one entry per CDR3 protein. This table has roughly 900,000 distinct CDR3 sequences, under 30% appearing once. Sequencing was performed on blood. The receptors were sampled from an elderly woman in good health.

The chain uses TRBV20-1 and TRBJ1-2; 9 bases fit TRBD1. The CDR3 is made up of 16 amino acids. V was pared by 3 bases and J by 5 bases, with 13 bases of the junction left unmatched. From germline, CDR1 is DFQATT and CDR2 SNEGSKA (reference sequence). The CDR3 spells CSASPGTGIGGYGYTF. In nucleotides, the CDR3 is TGCAGTGCTAGTCCCGGGACAGGGATTGGTGGGTATGGCTACACCTTC.

This clonotype was observed many times. The CDR3 loop reads CASTLDRSTDTQYF. In DNA form, the CDR3 reads TGTGCCAGCACCCTGGACAGAAGCACAGATACGCAGTATTTT. The rearrangement joins TRBV7-2 to TRBJ2-3; D possibly corresponds to TRBD1 (6 bases). This CDR3 is built from 14 residues. Germline V gene data show CDR1 as SGHTA and CDR2 as FQGNSA. V lost 7 bases and J 0 bases, leaving 11 bases between the germline ends.

This clonotype was seen only a few times. A much larger clonotype is one base distant, so this may be a read error. J is TRBJ1-2 and V is TRBV5-1, with 12 bases matching TRBD1. The CDR3 totals 14 residues. CDR1 SGHRS and CDR2 YFSETQ come from the germline V gene. CDR3 in DNA: TGCGCCACCGCCGGGACAGGGGGCGGAATTGGCCACACCTTC. As protein: CATAGTGGGIGHTF.

This rearrangement joins TRBV11-2 to TRBJ2-7, with D possibly matching TRBD1 (5 bases). Germline CDR1 SGHAT, CDR2 FQNNGV. V was pared by 3 bases and J by 6 bases, with 18 bases between. The CDR3 has 15 amino acids. CDR3 in amino acids: CASSFKDNRLGEQYF. CDR3 DNA: TGTGCCAGCAGCTTCAAGGATAACAGGTTGGGCGAGCAGTACTTC.

The chain uses TRBV6-1 and TRBJ1-1; tentatively, D is TRBD1 (6 bases). The V gene lost 2 bases and the J gene lost 8 bases, with 12 bases spanning the gap. Germline loops: CDR1 MNHNS, CDR2 SASEGT. The CDR3 runs to 13 residues. As DNA, the CDR3 is TGTGCCAGCAGTGAACGAGCAGGGGCCGAAGCTTTCTTT. Protein sequence: CASSERAGAEAFF.

This clonotype was seen many times. The chain has TRBV7-9 and TRBJ2-1, with D perhaps given as TRBD1 or TRBD2 (5 bases each). Germline V gene sequence: CDR1 SEHNR, CDR2 FQNEAQ (reference sequence). Trimming took off 1 base at V and 13 bases at J, with 23 bases between the two ends. This CDR3 spans 16 amino acids. Here the CDR3 reads CASSLGLAGSPSSQFF. CDR3 nucleotides: TGTGCCAGCAGCTTAGGCCTGGCAGGGAGCCCGAGTAGCCAGTTCTTC.